Here is one T cell receptor (beta chain) with its context. Germline CDR1 SGDLS, CDR2 YYNGEE. V dropped 3 bases and J dropped 5 bases, with 29 bases sitting between them. The CDR3 is 19 amino acids. The sample belongs to a study of blood T cell repertoires in COVID-19. As for the study in general: COVID-19 samples, acute and convalescent, were from the United States, Italy and Spain. T cells, B-cell-depleted T cells, or PBMCs supplied cDNA or gDNA.

As handled by the study authors: Cell counts per sample came from amplifying reference gene primers. Assay used: immunoSEQ multiplex PCR; TCRdb lists only in-frame clones, some missing. That table gives V, J and clone size, and the DNA gave D and trimming. The repertoire holds 170,000 or so clones, with more than 70% as singletons. The sequence was obtained from a young man with active or convalescent COVID-19. The chain recombines TRBV9 with TRBJ1-1; tentatively, D is TRBD1 (6 bases). Sequencing input: peripheral blood. The DNA of the CDR3 is TGTGCCAGCAGCGAAGAACCTGTAGGGGGGGCTCTTAGGAGTACTGAAGCTTTCTTT. Protein: CASSEEPVGGALRSTEAFF. Full variable domain (remainder filled in from reference TRBV9 and TRBJ1-1): DSGVTQTPKHLITATGQRVTLRCSPRSGDLSVYWYQQSLDQGLQFLIQYYNGEERAKGNILERFSAQQFPDLHSELNLSSLELGDSALYFCASSEEPVGGALRSTEAFFGQGTRLTVV.